This T cell receptor (beta chain) was recovered during a study of cytomegalovirus exposure and HLA in healthy donors. About the study: From donors who were HLA-typed, an early data release held around 85 million unique TCRs. Study outcomes and limitations: Rarity characterized most TCR sequences, yet some public TCRs appeared in many donors.

On this clone: Its antigen is not identified.

It was with 60 Vbeta and 13 Jbeta primers that the PCR ran. Profiling relied on immunoSEQ multiplex PCR, and the TCRdb table lists in-frame clones only, not all of them. This sample has more than 150,000 clones, with about 79% found just once. The sequence derives from a girl under 10 years old in good health and CMV-seropositive. The sample consisted of PBMCs.

The CDR3 sequence: CASSVRVAGVTTDTQYF. In DNA, the CDR3 is TGTGCCAGCAGCGTAAGGGTAGCGGGAGTGACCACAGATACGCAGTATTTT. The V gene is TRBV9, the J gene TRBJ2-3, with 9 bases aligning to TRBD2. Germline loops: CDR1 SGDLS, CDR2 YYNGEE. The J segment lost 2 bases and the V segment lost 1 base, leaving 8 bases of the junction unmatched. This CDR3 spans 17 amino acids.